Included here is one TCR beta chain sequence, with context. The sample is drawn from a study of blood T cells in healthy people across ages. The length of the CDR3 is 14 residues. Germline V gene lookup returns CDR1 DFQATT and CDR2 SNEGSKA (reference sequence). Combining a sample-barcoded 5' primer with a J-beta primer mix, a second PCR ran for roughly 6 to 12 cycles. Each sample yielded at least 2.5 million CDR3-containing paired-end reads. TCRdb ran MiXCR on the 5' RACE reads and lists one entry per CDR3 protein. The repertoire includes around 1,600,000 distinct CDR3 sequences, roughly two fifths of them detected once, and more than 4% sits in the top ten.

V gene TRBV20-1 combines with J gene TRBJ2-3; possible D gene TRBD2, 5 bases. Material: blood. The receptor's source is a woman under 30 in good health. CDR3 protein: CRARGPPSTDTQYF. The DNA of the CDR3 is TGCAGAGCCCGAGGGCCGCCTAGCACAGATACGCAGTATTTT.